This TCR beta chain was sequenced in a study of blood T cell repertoires in COVID-19. TCRdb keeps only in-frame clones here, not all; method: immunoSEQ multiplex PCR. The table has about 370,000 clones, around 89% seen once. This clone was recorded a few times. The germline gives CDR1 MNHNS, CDR2 SASEGT. The CDR3 has 16 amino acids. V lost 2 bases, J lost 2 bases, and 13 bases lay in between. The rearrangement joins TRBV6-1 to TRBJ2-1; D may be TRBD1 (6 bases). Sequencing was performed on peripheral blood. The origin of this receptor is a man aged 18 to 30 with active or convalescent COVID-19. CDR3 coding DNA: TGTGCCAGCAGTGAATTTCTCCAGGGGCCCTACAATGAGCAGTTCTTC. Its protein is CASSEFLQGPYNEQFF.